These T cell receptor beta chains were read from a single sample in a study of T cells in Graves' hyperthyroidism and ophthalmopathy. One entry per CDR3 protein results from TCRdb running MiXCR on the multiplex PCR reads. This sample has about 92,000 distinct CDR3 sequences, with about 51% found just once. The sample taken for sequencing was blood. These TCRs come from a woman between 35 and 50 years old with Graves' hyperthyroidism. CDR3s include the opening cysteine and the closing phenylalanine or tryptophan.

v_gene: TRBV25-1; j_gene: TRBJ1-2; CDR3aa: CASSAPGSSNYGYTF
v_gene: TRBV20-1; j_gene: TRBJ2-7; CDR3aa: CSARDLAGGPDEQYF
v_gene: TRBV5-1; j_gene: TRBJ2-3; CDR3aa: CASSFGVGILTDTQYF
v_gene: TRBV9; j_gene: TRBJ2-2; CDR3aa: CASRGEGGGPNTGELFF
v_gene: TRBV25-1; j_gene: TRBJ1-2; CDR3aa: CACSFTGTGYGYAF
v_gene: TRBV2; j_gene: TRBJ2-7; CDR3aa: CASSVGSGSYEQYF
v_gene: TRBV20-1; j_gene: TRBJ1-2; CDR3aa: CSAIGQHYGYTF
v_gene: TRBV5-1; j_gene: TRBJ1-2; CDR3aa: CASSLDGANYGYTF
v_gene: TRBV7-8; j_gene: TRBJ1-1; CDR3aa: CASSRTWGATEAFF
v_gene: TRBV7-2; j_gene: TRBJ2-3; CDR3aa: CASSLRGRVDTQYF
v_gene: TRBV12-3/TRBV12-4; j_gene: TRBJ1-3; CDR3aa: CASSPSWGGTIYF
v_gene: TRBV25-1; j_gene: TRBJ2-5; CDR3aa: CASVEGGWETQYF
v_gene: TRBV29-1; j_gene: TRBJ2-5; CDR3aa: CSVDGGRGGTQYF
v_gene: TRBV25-1; j_gene: TRBJ2-2; CDR3aa: CASRGVSGELFF
v_gene: TRBV7-9; j_gene: TRBJ2-7; CDR3aa: CASSRPRDRAREQYF
v_gene: TRBV9; j_gene: TRBJ1-2; CDR3aa: CASSIQGYGYTF
v_gene: TRBV7-3; j_gene: TRBJ2-7; CDR3aa: CASSFQRGPREQYF
v_gene: TRBV5-1; j_gene: TRBJ2-7; CDR3aa: CASSGTGVEEQYF
v_gene: TRBV2; j_gene: TRBJ2-7; CDR3aa: CASSERMGRTPGYEQYF
v_gene: TRBV6-6; j_gene: TRBJ1-2; CDR3aa: CASWAGGYFYGYTF
v_gene: TRBV19; j_gene: TRBJ2-6; CDR3aa: CATRRTGAVGGANVLTF
v_gene: TRBV13; j_gene: TRBJ2-7; CDR3aa: CASSWLGLAGARKQYF
v_gene: TRBV7-9; j_gene: TRBJ1-2; CDR3aa: CASSLDGSYGYTF
v_gene: TRBV5-6; j_gene: TRBJ2-5; CDR3aa: CASSLVQSLRETQYF
v_gene: TRBV6-5; j_gene: TRBJ1-5; CDR3aa: CASNAKDDQETQHF
v_gene: TRBV7-9; j_gene: TRBJ1-1; CDR3aa: CASSPQGLETEAFF
v_gene: TRBV29-1; j_gene: TRBJ2-5; CDR3aa: CSVGGWRGETQYF
v_gene: TRBV7-9; j_gene: TRBJ2-7; CDR3aa: CASSASGSEGEQYF
v_gene: TRBV29-1; j_gene: TRBJ1-1; CDR3aa: CSATDRATEAFF
v_gene: TRBV10-2; j_gene: TRBJ2-7; CDR3aa: CATSSFVGGISGEQYF
v_gene: TRBV15; j_gene: TRBJ2-7; CDR3aa: CATSSGGRLAGDNEQYF
v_gene: TRBV5-1; j_gene: TRBJ1-2; CDR3aa: CASSSSTDTYGYTF
v_gene: TRBV2; j_gene: TRBJ1-6; CDR3aa: CASTLDRGVSPLHF